One sample yielded the 4 T cell receptor beta chains listed below, sequenced in a study of cytomegalovirus exposure and HLA in healthy donors. 13 Jbeta primers and 60 Vbeta primers were used for the PCR. TCRdb's table, derived via immunoSEQ multiplex PCR, lists solely in-frame clones and lacks some. Seen here are fewer than 120,000 clones, 65% to 80% observed once, and the top ten hold roughly 6%. The specimen sequenced was PBMCs. These receptors were taken from a man aged 25-45 years in good health and CMV-seropositive.

This clone appeared a few times. The chain uses TRBV6-6 and TRBJ2-5; maybe TRBD1 (6 bases). Germline V gives CDR1 MNHNY, CDR2 SVGAGI (reference sequence). CDR3 size: 13 residues. Trimming left V 2 bases short and J 4 bases short, with 8 bases between. CDR3 in amino acids: CASSYARGETQYF. Here the CDR3 DNA reads TGTGCCAGCAGTTACGCCAGGGGAGAGACCCAGTACTTC.

This clone was picked up a small number of times. This sequence joins TRBV20-1 and TRBJ1-1; D is possibly TRBD1 (6 bases). The CDR3 consists of 11 residues. The germline V and J ends were trimmed by 6 bases and 8 bases, with 13 bases remaining between them. Germline lookup yields CDR1 DFQATT and CDR2 SNEGSKA (reference sequence). CDR3 amino acids: CSANRVPEAFF. CDR3 nucleotides: TGCAGTGCGAACAGGGTCCCCGAAGCTTTCTTT.

The chain uses TRBV7-2 and TRBJ2-7, with D tentatively TRBD2 (7 bases). Germline V gene data show CDR1 as SGHTA and CDR2 as FQGNSA. The CDR3 runs 14 residues. V was trimmed by 5 bases and J by 0 bases, leaving 11 bases between them. The CDR3 is CASSPRGASYEQYF. The DNA of the CDR3 is TGTGCCAGCAGCCCCCGGGGGGCCTCCTACGAGCAGTACTTC.

The CDR3 sequence: CASSLVWGDPPQHF. CDR3 nucleotides: TGTGCCAGCAGCTTAGTTTGGGGCGACCCGCCCCAGCATTTT. This chain links TRBV7-8 with TRBJ1-5; TRBD1 is a possible D gene (5 bases). This CDR3 region has 14 residues. Per the germline V gene, CDR1 is SGHVS and CDR2 is FQNEAQ. Trimming left V 1 base short and J 9 bases short, with 13 bases between.